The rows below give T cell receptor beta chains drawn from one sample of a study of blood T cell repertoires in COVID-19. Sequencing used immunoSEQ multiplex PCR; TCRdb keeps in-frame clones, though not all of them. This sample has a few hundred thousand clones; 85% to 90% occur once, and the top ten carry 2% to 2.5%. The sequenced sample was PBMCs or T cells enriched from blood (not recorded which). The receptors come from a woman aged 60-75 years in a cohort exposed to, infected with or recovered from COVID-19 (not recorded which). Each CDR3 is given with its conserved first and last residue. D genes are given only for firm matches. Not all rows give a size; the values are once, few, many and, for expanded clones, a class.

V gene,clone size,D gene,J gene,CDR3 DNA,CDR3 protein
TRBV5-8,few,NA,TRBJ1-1,TGTGCCAGCAGCTCCCGCCGGACTCTCTTAGAAGCTTTCTTT,CASSSRRTLLEAFF
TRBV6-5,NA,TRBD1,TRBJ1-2,TGTGCCAGCAGACGACCGGGACAGGGGGCAACTGGCTACACCTTC,CASRRPGQGATGYTF
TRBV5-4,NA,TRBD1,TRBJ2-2,TGTGCCAGCAGCTTTTTACCGGGACAGGGGATTACCGGGGAGCTGTTTTTT,CASSFLPGQGITGELFF
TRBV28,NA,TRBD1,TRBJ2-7,TGTGCCAGCAGTCCCTTAGGGACAGGGTCTCTCTACGAGCAGTACTTC,CASSPLGTGSLYEQYF
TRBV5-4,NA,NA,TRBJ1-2,TGTGCCAGCAGCTCCCCGGGGTCAGATGGCTACACCTTC,CASSSPGSDGYTF
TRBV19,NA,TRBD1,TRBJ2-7,TGTGCCAGTAGTAGACAGGGGGAGGGCTACGAGCAGTACTTC,CASSRQGEGYEQYF
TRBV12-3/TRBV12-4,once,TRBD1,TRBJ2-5,TGTGCCAGCATCCGGACAGGGCGGGAGACCCAGTACTTC,CASIRTGRETQYF
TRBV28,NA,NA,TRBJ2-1,TGTGCCAGCAGACCCGGCGGCTACAATGAGCAGTTCTTC,CASRPGGYNEQFF
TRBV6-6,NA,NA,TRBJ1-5,TGTGCCAGCAGTTACTCGGACACAAATCAGCCCCAGCATTTT,CASSYSDTNQPQHF
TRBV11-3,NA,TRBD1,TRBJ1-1,TGTGCCAGCAGCAGGGGACAGGGAGGCAACACTGAAGCTTTCTTT,CASSRGQGGNTEAFF
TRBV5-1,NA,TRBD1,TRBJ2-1,TGCGCCAGCAGCGGACAGGGACAGCCGCCGCAAGGGCAGTTCTTC,CASSGQGQPPQGQFF
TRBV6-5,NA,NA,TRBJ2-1,TGTGCCAGCAACCGAGCGGACTACAATGAGCAGTTCTTC,CASNRADYNEQFF
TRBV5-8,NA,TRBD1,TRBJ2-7,TGTGCCAGCAGCAGGGGACAGGGCTACGAGCAGTACTTC,CASSRGQGYEQYF
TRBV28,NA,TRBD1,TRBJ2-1,TGTGCCAGCAGCCCAACCGGGACAGGATACAATGAGCAGTTCTTC,CASSPTGTGYNEQFF
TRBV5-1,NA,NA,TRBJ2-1,TGCGCCAGCAGCTTGTCCCCCGCCTTGCTAGCCTATGAGCAGTTCTTC,CASSLSPALLAYEQFF
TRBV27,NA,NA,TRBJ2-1,TGTGCCAGCGCTCCGACTCCCATCCCCTCCTACAATGAGCAGTTCTTC,CASAPTPIPSYNEQFF
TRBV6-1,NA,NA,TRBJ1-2,TGTGCCAGCAGTGAAAACAGGGCTAACTATGGCTACACCTTC,CASSENRANYGYTF
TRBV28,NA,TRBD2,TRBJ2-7,TGTGCCAGCAGTGTGGGACTAGCGGGAGTCTCCTACGAGCAGTACTTC,CASSVGLAGVSYEQYF
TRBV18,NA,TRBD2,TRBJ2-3,TGTGCCAGCTCACAATTACCCGGGACTAGCGGGAGGGCCAACACAGATACGCAGTATTTT,CASSQLPGTSGRANTDTQYF
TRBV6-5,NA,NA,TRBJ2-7,TGTGCCAGCAGTTACTCGAGGTCTGTGCCGGCCTACGAGCAGTACTTC,CASSYSRSVPAYEQYF
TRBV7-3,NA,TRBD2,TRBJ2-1,TGTGCCAGCAGCTCACGACTAGCGGGGTACAATGAGCAGTTCTTC,CASSSRLAGYNEQFF
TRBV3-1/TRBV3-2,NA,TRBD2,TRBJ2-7,TGTGCCAGCAGCCAAGGGGATAGCGGGAGGGATTACGAGCAGTACTTC,CASSQGDSGRDYEQYF
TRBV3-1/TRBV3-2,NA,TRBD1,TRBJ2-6,TGTGCCAGCAGCCATTCGAACAGGGGGCTAGTTTCATCTTCTGGGGCCAACGTCCTGACTTTC,CASSHSNRGLVSSSGANVLTF
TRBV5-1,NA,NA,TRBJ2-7,TGCGCCAGCAGCTTAAGCGGAAGAGTCGGCGAGCAGTACTTC,CASSLSGRVGEQYF
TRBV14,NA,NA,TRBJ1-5,TGTGCCAGCAGCCATTGGCCTCGTCGATCAGGGAGGGAAATCTATAGCAATCAGCCCCAGCATTTT,CASSHWPRRSGREIYSNQPQHF
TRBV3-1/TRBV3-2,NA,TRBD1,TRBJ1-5,TGTGCCAGCAGCCAGAACAGGGGGCGGCAGCCCCAGCATTTT,CASSQNRGRQPQHF
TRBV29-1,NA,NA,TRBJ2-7,TGCAGCGTTGAAAGACCGCCGTTGCGGGAGCAGTACTTC,CSVERPPLREQYF
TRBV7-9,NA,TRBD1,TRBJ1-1,TGTGCCAGCAGCTTAGGGGGACAGGGTAGGACTGAAGCTTTCTTT,CASSLGGQGRTEAFF
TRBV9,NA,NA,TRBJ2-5,TGTGCCAGCAGCGTAGGTGGGGCGGCCCGGGCAGGGGAGACCCAGTACTTC,CASSVGGAARAGETQYF
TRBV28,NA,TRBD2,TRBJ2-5,TGTGCCAGCAGTTTACCCTACTCGGGGGGAGAATGGGACTTC,CASSLPYSGGEWDF
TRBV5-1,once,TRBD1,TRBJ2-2,TGCGCCAGCAGCGCCCGACAGGGGGCGCCCGGGGAGCTGTTTTTT,CASSARQGAPGELFF
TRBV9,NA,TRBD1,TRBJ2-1,TGTGCCAGCAGCGTAACAGGGGGCGCCGGGGATGAGCAGTTCTTC,CASSVTGGAGDEQFF
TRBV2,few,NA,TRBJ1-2,TGTGCCAGCAGTGAATCCCGATTGACGGGTGGCTACACCTTC,CASSESRLTGGYTF
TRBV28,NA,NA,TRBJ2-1,TGTGCCAGCAGTTTACCCAGCCCAGGGGAGCAGTTCTTC,CASSLPSPGEQFF
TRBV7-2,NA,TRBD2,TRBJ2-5,TGTGCCAGTAGCCCCATTACTAGCGGGCAAGGGGCCCAGTACTTC,CASSPITSGQGAQYF
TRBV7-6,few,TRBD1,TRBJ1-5,TGTGCCAGCAGCTTAAGCGGGGACAGGGGAAGCAATCAGCCCCAGCATTTT,CASSLSGDRGSNQPQHF
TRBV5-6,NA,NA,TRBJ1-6,TGTGCCAGCAGCCCCGGCCTTTCGGGTTCACCCCTCCACTTT,CASSPGLSGSPLHF
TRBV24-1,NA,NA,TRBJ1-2,TGTGCCACCAGTGACCAGGTCGGCGAAGGCTACACCTTC,CATSDQVGEGYTF
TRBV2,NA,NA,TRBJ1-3,TGTGCCAGCAGCAGTAAGAAGGGAAACACCATATATTTT,CASSSKKGNTIYF
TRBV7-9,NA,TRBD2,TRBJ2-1,TGTGCCAGCAGCTTAGCGGGAGGGGACAATGAGCAGTTCTTC,CASSLAGGDNEQFF
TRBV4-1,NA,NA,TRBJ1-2,TGCGCCAGCAGCCAAGATGGGGGGGCCTATGGCTACACCTTC,CASSQDGGAYGYTF
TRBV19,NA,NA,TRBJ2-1,TGTGCCAGTAGTATAGGGCAGAATGAGCAGTTCTTC,CASSIGQNEQFF
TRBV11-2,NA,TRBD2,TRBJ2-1,TGTGCCAGCAGCCTACTAGCGGGGAGGGGTGAGCAGTTCTTC,CASSLLAGRGEQFF
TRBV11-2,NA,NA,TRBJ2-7,TGTGCCAGCACCCCCTCTCTGAGGCCCTACGAGCAGTACTTC,CASTPSLRPYEQYF
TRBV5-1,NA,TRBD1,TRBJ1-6,TGCGCCAGCAGCTGGGACAGAAATTCACCCCTCCACTTT,CASSWDRNSPLHF
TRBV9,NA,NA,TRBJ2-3,TGTGCCAGCAGCGTAGACAGCCCAAGAGATACGCAGTATTTT,CASSVDSPRDTQYF
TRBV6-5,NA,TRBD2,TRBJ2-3,TGTGCCAGCAGTTACTCGGCTAGCGGTAGCACAGATACGCAGTATTTT,CASSYSASGSTDTQYF
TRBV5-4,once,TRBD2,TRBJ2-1,TGTGCCAGCAGCTTGCCCCGGGAGGACAATGAGCAGTTCTTC,CASSLPREDNEQFF
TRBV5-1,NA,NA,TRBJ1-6,TGCGCCAGCAGCTTGGGGTCGGGGAATTCACCCCTCCACTTT,CASSLGSGNSPLHF
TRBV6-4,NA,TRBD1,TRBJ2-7,TGTGCCAGCAGACTGACAGGGGGCGGTGGGGAGCAGTACTTC,CASRLTGGGGEQYF
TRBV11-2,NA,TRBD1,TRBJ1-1,TGTGCCAGCAGCCTATCAGGGGGAATGAACACTGAAGCTTTCTTT,CASSLSGGMNTEAFF
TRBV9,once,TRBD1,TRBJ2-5,TGTGCCAGCAGCTCACAGGGGCGGCAAGAGACCCAGTACTTC,CASSSQGRQETQYF